This T cell receptor beta chain derives from a study of cytotoxic CD8 clonotypes in ibrutinib-treated CLL. The table came from immunoSEQ multiplex PCR; TCRdb's copy has only in-frame clones and leaves some out. The table includes about 43,000 clones, under 75% detected once. V shed 4 bases and J 7 bases; nucleotides not matched to a gene: 6. CDR3 length: 14 residues. Germline loops: CDR1 SGHRS, CDR2 YFSETQ. This clone occurred once. This chain joins TRBV5-1 and TRBJ1-4, with 8 bases fitting TRBD1. The TCR comes from a human donor with chronic lymphocytic leukemia. The sequenced sample was PBMCs, obtained after 12 months of ibrutinib treatment. The DNA for the CDR3 is TGCGCCAGCAGCGCAGGGGGCAGCGGTGAAAAACTGTTTTTT. Translation gives CASSAGGSGEKLFF.